This is a list of T cell receptor beta chains from one sample in a study of cytomegalovirus exposure and HLA in healthy donors. The method was immunoSEQ multiplex PCR; TCRdb's version includes in-frame clones alone and lacks a portion of them. The profile shows 99,000 or so clones, around 87% of them singletons. The sample taken for sequencing was PBMCs. The source is a woman aged 18-35 years in good health and CMV-seropositive. Each CDR3 is given with its conserved first and last residue. Each record gives: V gene, clone size, J gene, D gene, CDR3 protein, CDR3 DNA. D genes are given only for firm matches. Expanded clones get a size class; other rows say once, few or many, or leave the size out.

TRBV5-4	-	TRBJ2-7	-	CASSLIGARREEQYF	TGTGCCAGCAGCTTGATAGGGGCGCGGAGGGAAGAGCAGTACTTC
TRBV6-1	-	TRBJ2-3	TRBD2	CASSEASGGPDTQYF	TGTGCCAGCAGTGAAGCTAGCGGGGGCCCAGATACGCAGTATTTT
TRBV18	-	TRBJ1-2	-	CASSQTDSYGYTF	TGTGCCAGCTCCCAGACAGATTCCTATGGCTACACCTTC
TRBV4-1	-	TRBJ1-1	TRBD1	CASSQAKTGVLNTEAFF	TGCGCCAGCAGCCAAGCCAAGACAGGGGTGTTGAACACTGAAGCTTTCTTT
TRBV29-1	-	TRBJ1-5	TRBD1	CSVATSTGRNQPQHF	TGCAGCGTTGCTACTTCGACAGGGAGGAATCAGCCCCAGCATTTT
TRBV6-1	-	TRBJ2-7	TRBD1	CASSERGTGGLQEQYF	TGTGCCAGCAGTGAACGAGGGACAGGGGGCCTTCAGGAGCAGTACTTC
TRBV11-2	-	TRBJ1-1	-	CASSFSTEAFF	TGTGCCAGCAGCTTCTCGACTGAAGCTTTCTTT
TRBV19	-	TRBJ2-1	TRBD2	CASSRGLGNEQFF	TGTGCCAGTAGTAGAGGACTAGGGAATGAGCAGTTCTTC
TRBV27	-	TRBJ2-7	-	CASRTMDSNYEQYF	TGTGCCAGCAGGACGATGGACAGCAACTACGAGCAGTACTTC
TRBV10-1	few	TRBJ1-1	-	CASSTGGVNTEAFF	TGCGCCAGCAGTACAGGAGGGGTGAACACTGAAGCTTTCTTT
TRBV27	-	TRBJ2-7	TRBD2	CASSLTAGGPYEQYF	TGTGCCAGCAGTTTAACCGCGGGAGGCCCCTACGAGCAGTACTTC
TRBV29-1	few	TRBJ2-1	-	CSVEGGHYNEQFF	TGCAGCGTTGAAGGAGGACACTACAATGAGCAGTTCTTC
TRBV5-8	-	TRBJ1-1	TRBD1	CASSLDRGYTEAFF	TGTGCCAGCAGCTTAGACAGGGGGTACACTGAAGCTTTCTTT
TRBV28	-	TRBJ1-1	-	CASSTGEAFF	TGTGCCAGCAGTACAGGAGAAGCTTTCTTT
TRBV27	once	TRBJ1-4	TRBD1	CASSLRQGRNEKLFF	TGTGCCAGCAGTTTAAGACAGGGCCGTAATGAAAAACTGTTTTTT
TRBV4-1	-	TRBJ2-5	-	CASSQENKETQYF	TGCGCCAGCAGCCAAGAGAACAAAGAGACCCAGTACTTC
TRBV6-6	-	TRBJ2-7	TRBD1	CASSYYRDRGYEQYF	TGTGCCAGCAGTTACTACCGGGACAGGGGCTACGAGCAGTACTTC
TRBV6-4	-	TRBJ1-4	TRBD1	CASSDSTGANEKLFF	TGTGCCAGCAGTGACTCGACAGGGGCTAATGAAAAACTGTTTTTT
TRBV6-1	-	TRBJ2-2	-	CASRSSGLVPGELFF	TGTGCCAGCCGATCTTCCGGTCTCGTCCCCGGGGAGCTGTTTTTT
TRBV7-3	once	TRBJ1-2	-	CASSQGDLDYGYTF	TGTGCCAGCAGCCAAGGGGACTTGGACTATGGCTACACCTTC
TRBV5-1	-	TRBJ1-6	-	CASSLASGSFPLHF	TGCGCCAGCAGCTTGGCTTCAGGTTCTTTTCCCCTCCACTTT
TRBV6-1	-	TRBJ2-7	-	CASSEAPGKNWDEQYF	TGTGCCAGCAGTGAAGCTCCCGGGAAGAACTGGGACGAGCAGTACTTC
TRBV7-3	-	TRBJ2-3	TRBD2	CASSSLGLAGGIDTQYF	TGTGCCAGCAGCTCCCTCGGGTTAGCGGGAGGGATAGATACGCAGTATTTT
TRBV10-2	-	TRBJ2-1	TRBD2	CASRGLAGGGIPYNEQFF	TGCGCCAGCAGAGGACTAGCGGGAGGGGGGATTCCCTACAATGAGCAGTTCTTC